This TCR beta chain came from a study of blood T cell repertoires in COVID-19 (dated by TCRdb to about 2020). Background for the entire study: Samples from collaborators originated in the United States, Italy and Spain and spanned both the acute and convalescent phases of COVID-19. Subjects who had been exposed to COVID-19, were actively infected with it, or had recovered from it provided the deeply sampled blood TCRbeta repertoires that made up the dataset. The samples were drawn from two sources: the first 160 participants of the ongoing ImmuneRACE study, and some 1,300 subjects contributed by 6 global collaborators. A freely available public database, intended as a resource for researchers studying the immune response to SARS-CoV-2, is where the repertoires were released. A de-identified subject ID, COVID-19 status, age in years and sex were almost always included in the sample metadata. The prospective study material was composed of cDNA or gDNA derived from T cells, B-cell-depleted T cells, or PBMCs. Where HLA class I and class II types were available, the types were taken from metadata supplied by the sample provider, not from assay-based typing.

TCRbeta CDR3 regions were amplified from genomic DNA using the immunoSEQ Assay, a bias-controlled multiplex PCR. The paper's processing steps were these. The number of nucleated cells in each sample was estimated from the amplification of reference gene primers within the assay. To quantify the absolute abundance of each unique TCRbeta CDR3 rearrangement, sequence reads were collapsed and filtered. For each sample, productive Simpson clonality was calculated as the square root of Simpson's diversity index over productive rearrangements. The table comes from immuneACCESS by way of TCRdb, which keeps in-frame sequences with V and J called. Part of the clones is missing from these tables; in studies checked, under half for an unresolved V gene and the rest for unknown reasons. That table supplies the V and J calls and clone size; D and trimming were determined from the DNA. Within this sample are approximately 81,000 clones, with roughly four fifths of them counted one time only. The ten largest account for 7% to 9.5% of the sample.

As to this clone: Its specific antigen is unknown. Base qualities are missing; no much larger clone stands one base away.

The research as a whole found: The quantity of clinical and demographic metadata differed by source and by participant and was supplied without curation.

CDR1 and CDR2, looked up from the germline V gene (reference sequence), are SEHNR and FQNEAQ. Relative to germline, V is 2 bases shorter and J is 3 bases shorter, with 7 bases between their ends. From cysteine to phenylalanine, the CDR3 is 13 amino acids long. The DNA shown is the 39-base CDR3, in frame from base 1. Collaborating institutions collected whole blood in K2EDTA tubes following their own protocols. Collaborator samples were shipped for TCRbeta analysis as frozen whole blood, isolated PBMCs, or DNA extracted from either sample type. What was sequenced was peripheral blood. This chain is built from TRBV7-9 and TRBJ1-1; 5 matching bases give a weak D call of TRBD1. The sequence was obtained from a human donor in a cohort sampled during active COVID-19. The nucleotides are TGTGCCAGCAGCTTACCGGGGGACACTGAAGCTTTCTTT. It specifies CASSLPGDTEAFF.